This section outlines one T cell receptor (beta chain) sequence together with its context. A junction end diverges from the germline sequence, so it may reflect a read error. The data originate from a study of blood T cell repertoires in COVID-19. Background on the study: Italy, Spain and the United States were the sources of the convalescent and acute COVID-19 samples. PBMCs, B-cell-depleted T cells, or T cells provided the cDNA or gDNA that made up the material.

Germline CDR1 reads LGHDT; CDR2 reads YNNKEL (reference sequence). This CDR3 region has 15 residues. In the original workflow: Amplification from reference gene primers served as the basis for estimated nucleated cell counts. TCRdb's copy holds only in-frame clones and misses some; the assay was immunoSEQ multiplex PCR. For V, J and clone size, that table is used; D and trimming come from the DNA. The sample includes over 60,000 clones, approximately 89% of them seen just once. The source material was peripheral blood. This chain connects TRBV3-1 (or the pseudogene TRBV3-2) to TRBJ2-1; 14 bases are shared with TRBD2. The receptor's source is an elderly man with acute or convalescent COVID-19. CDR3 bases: TGTGCCAGCACCCAAGGGACTAGCGGGAGTTGGGAGCAGTTCTTC. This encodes CASTQGTSGSWEQFF.